This entry concerns a single TCR beta chain. Its antigen remains unknown. Deep-level assay runs were performed. Authors' processing steps: ImmunoSEQ gave junction-only sequences without quality scores, so filtering differed. TCRdb's table, derived via immunoSEQ multiplex PCR, lists solely in-frame clones and lacks some. Clone size and the V and J calls come from that table; the DNA yielded D and trimming. The sample holds fewer than 1.4 million clones, approximately 80% seen once. These data come from a study of shared clonotypes between healthy human individuals. Study-wide background: Per donor, three plates held CD4 naive cells, three held CD4 memory, two held CD8 naive and one held CD8 memory. Study results and limitations: Naive CD4 clonotype sharing across four donors was about 5%.

The CDR3 length is 14 residues. Trimming cost V 4 bases and J 5 bases; bases outside gene matches: 7. CDR1 LGHNA and CDR2 YNFKEQ come from the germline V gene. The sequence came from a man between 18 and 29 years old in good health. Some clones in this sample may be carry-over from other donors' samples. The rearrangement uses TRBV4-2 and TRBJ2-5; 7 bases agree with TRBD2. The sample comprised memory CD4+ T cells from PBMCs. As to subset: CD45RA-negative fraction. The CDR3 nucleotides are TGTGCCAGCAGCCTAGGACTAGGGGTGGAGACCCAGTACTTC. This encodes CASSLGLGVETQYF.